This T cell receptor beta chain was sequenced during a study of cytomegalovirus exposure and HLA in healthy donors. Note on this clone: Its antigen is undetermined.

PCR primers comprised 60 Vbeta and 13 Jbeta primers. The assay was immunoSEQ multiplex PCR, and TCRdb's table has in-frame clones only and misses some. The sample shows 130,000 or so clones, over 75% of them seen only once. The study, taken as a whole, reports: Presence/absence analyses treated sequencing depth as roughly uniform across donors.

The junction had 9 bases not matched to a gene; V was cut back by 6 bases and J by 9 bases. Germline CDR1 is LNHDA and CDR2 is SQIVND (reference sequence). The CDR3 is made up of 13 amino acids. This TCR was sampled from a male donor in good health and CMV-seropositive. The J gene is TRBJ2-5, the V gene TRBV19; 8 bases line up with TRBD2. Sequencing was carried out using PBMCs. The CDR3 coding sequence is TGTGCCAGTAGCTCGGCGGGGGGTAGGGCCCAGTACTTC. As protein: CASSSAGGRAQYF.